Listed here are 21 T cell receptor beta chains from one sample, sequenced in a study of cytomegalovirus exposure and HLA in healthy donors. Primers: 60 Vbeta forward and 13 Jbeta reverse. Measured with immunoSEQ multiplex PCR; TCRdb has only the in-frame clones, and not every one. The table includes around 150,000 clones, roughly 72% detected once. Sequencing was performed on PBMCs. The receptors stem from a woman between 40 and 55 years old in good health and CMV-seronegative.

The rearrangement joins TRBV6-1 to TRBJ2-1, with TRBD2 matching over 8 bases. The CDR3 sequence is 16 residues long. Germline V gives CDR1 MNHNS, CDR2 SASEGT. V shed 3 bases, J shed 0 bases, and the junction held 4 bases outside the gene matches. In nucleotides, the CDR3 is TGTGCCAGCAGTGATGCAAGCGGGAGCTCCTACAATGAGCAGTTCTTC. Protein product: CASSDASGSSYNEQFF.

This CDR3 is CASSLDFGGGQFF. The CDR3 coding sequence is TGTGCCAGCAGCTTAGATTTCGGCGGAGGGCAGTTCTTC. The chain carries TRBV11-2 and TRBJ2-1; weak D call: TRBD2 (5 bases). With 0 bases removed from V and 12 bases from J, the gap between germline ends came to 12 bases. Germline CDR1 is SGHAT and CDR2 is FQNNGV. The CDR3 is made up of 13 amino acids. The full variable domain, completed using reference TRBV11-2 and TRBJ2-1, is EAGVAQSPRYKIIEKRQSVAFWCNPISGHATLYWYQQILGQGPKLLIQFQNNGVVDDSQLPKDRFSAERLKGVDSTLKIQPAKLEDSAVYLCASSLDFGGGQFFGPGTRLTVL.

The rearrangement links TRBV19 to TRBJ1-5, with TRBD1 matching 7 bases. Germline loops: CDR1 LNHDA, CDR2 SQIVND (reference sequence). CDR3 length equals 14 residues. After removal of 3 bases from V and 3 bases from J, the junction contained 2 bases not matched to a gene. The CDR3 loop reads CASSIGTANQPQHF. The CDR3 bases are TGTGCCAGTAGTATCGGGACAGCCAATCAGCCCCAGCATTTT.

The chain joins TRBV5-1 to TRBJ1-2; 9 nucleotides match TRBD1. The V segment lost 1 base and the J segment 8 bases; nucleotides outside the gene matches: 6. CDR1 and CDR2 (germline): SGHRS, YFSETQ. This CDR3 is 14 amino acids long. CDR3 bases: TGCGCCAGCAGCTTGCCGCGGACAGGGGACGGCTACACCTTC. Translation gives CASSLPRTGDGYTF.

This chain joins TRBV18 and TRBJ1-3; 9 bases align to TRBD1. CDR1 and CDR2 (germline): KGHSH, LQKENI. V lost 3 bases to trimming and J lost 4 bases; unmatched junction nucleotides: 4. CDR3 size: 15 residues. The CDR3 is CASSPGTGPGNTIYF. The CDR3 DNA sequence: TGTGCCAGCTCACCCGGGACAGGGCCAGGAAACACCATATATTTT.

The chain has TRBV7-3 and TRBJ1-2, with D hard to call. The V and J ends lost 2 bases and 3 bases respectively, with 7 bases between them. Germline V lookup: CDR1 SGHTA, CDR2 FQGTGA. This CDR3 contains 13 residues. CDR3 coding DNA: TGTGCCAGCAGCTTAGCTCAGGACTATGGCTACACCTTC. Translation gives CASSLAQDYGYTF.

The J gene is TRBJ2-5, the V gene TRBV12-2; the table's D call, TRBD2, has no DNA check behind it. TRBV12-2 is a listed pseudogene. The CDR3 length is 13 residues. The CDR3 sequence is CASRSSDQETQYF. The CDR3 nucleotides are TGTGCAAGTCGCTCTTCGGACCAAGAGACCCAGTACTTC.

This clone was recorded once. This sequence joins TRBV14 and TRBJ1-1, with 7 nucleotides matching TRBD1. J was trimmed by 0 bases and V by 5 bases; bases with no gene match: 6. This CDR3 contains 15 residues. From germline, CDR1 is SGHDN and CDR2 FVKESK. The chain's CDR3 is CASSTDRLMNTEAFF. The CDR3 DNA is TGTGCCAGCAGCACGGACAGGCTAATGAACACTGAAGCTTTCTTT.

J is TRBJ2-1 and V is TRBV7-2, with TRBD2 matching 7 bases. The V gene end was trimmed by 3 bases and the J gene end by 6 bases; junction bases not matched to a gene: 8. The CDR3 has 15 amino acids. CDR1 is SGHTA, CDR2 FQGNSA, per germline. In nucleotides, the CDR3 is TGTGCCAGCAGCTTCGGACTAGGCAGAAGCAATGAGCAGTTCTTC. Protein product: CASSFGLGRSNEQFF.

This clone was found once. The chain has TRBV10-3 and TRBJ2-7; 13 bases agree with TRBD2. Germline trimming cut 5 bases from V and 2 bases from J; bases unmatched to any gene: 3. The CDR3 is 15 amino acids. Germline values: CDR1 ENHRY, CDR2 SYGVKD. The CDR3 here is CAISSGLAGTYEQYF. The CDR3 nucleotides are TGTGCCATCAGTTCGGGACTAGCGGGAACCTACGAGCAGTACTTC.

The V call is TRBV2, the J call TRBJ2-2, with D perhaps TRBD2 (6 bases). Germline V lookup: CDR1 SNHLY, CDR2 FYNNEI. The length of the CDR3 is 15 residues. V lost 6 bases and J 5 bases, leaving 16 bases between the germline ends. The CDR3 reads CASREGRAGTGELFF. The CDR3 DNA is TGTGCCAGCAGGGAGGGACGTGCGGGGACCGGGGAGCTGTTTTTT.

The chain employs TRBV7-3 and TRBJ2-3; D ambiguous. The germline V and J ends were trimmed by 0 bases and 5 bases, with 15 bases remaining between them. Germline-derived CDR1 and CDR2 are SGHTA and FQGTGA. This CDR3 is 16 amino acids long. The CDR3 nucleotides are TGTGCCAGCAGCTTAACCGCGTGGGCCCCCGGAGATACGCAGTATTTT. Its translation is CASSLTAWAPGDTQYF.

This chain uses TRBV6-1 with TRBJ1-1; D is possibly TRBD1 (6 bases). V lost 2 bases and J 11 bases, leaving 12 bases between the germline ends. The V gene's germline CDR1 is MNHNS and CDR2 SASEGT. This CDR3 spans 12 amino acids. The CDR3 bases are TGTGCCAGCAGTGAAAGCGGACAGTTGGCTTTCTTT. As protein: CASSESGQLAFF.

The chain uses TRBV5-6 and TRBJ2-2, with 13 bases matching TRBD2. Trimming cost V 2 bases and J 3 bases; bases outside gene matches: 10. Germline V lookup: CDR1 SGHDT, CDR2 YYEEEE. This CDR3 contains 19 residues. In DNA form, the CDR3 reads TGTGCCAGCAGCTTCTTAGGACTAGCGGGAGTGGGAGACACCGGGGAGCTGTTTTTT. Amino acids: CASSFLGLAGVGDTGELFF.

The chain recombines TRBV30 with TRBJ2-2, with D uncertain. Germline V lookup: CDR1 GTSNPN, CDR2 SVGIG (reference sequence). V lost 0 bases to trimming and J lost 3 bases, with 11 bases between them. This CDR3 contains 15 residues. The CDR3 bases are TGTGCCTGGAGTGTATGGCGGCGTTACACCGGGGAGCTGTTTTTT. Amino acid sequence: CAWSVWRRYTGELFF.

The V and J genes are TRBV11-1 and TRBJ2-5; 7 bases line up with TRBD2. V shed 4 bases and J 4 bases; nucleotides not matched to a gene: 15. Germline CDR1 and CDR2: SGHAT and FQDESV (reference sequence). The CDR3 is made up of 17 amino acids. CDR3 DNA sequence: TGTGCCAGCAGCTCCCGACTAGGTGGCGGGAGTGCAGAGACCCAGTACTTC. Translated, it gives CASSSRLGGGSAETQYF.

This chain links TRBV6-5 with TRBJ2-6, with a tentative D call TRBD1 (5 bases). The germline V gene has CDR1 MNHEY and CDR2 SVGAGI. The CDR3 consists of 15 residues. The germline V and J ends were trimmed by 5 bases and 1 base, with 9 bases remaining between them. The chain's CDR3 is CASSVRDSGANVLTF. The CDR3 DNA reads TGTGCCAGCAGTGTCAGGGATTCTGGGGCCAACGTCCTGACTTTC.

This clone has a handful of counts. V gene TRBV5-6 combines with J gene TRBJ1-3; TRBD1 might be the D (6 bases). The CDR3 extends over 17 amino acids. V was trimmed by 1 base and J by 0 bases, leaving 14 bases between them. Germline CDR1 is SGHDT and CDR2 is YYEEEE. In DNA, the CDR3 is TGTGCCAGCAGCTTGTTGACTACAGGGAGCTCTGGAAACACCATATATTTT. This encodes CASSLLTTGSSGNTIYF.

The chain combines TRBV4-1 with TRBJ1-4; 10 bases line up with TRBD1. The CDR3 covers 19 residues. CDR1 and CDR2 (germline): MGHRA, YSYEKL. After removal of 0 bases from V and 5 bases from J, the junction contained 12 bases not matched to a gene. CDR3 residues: CASSQDPRQGARGNEKLFF. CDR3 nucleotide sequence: TGCGCCAGCAGCCAAGACCCAAGACAGGGGGCGCGGGGGAATGAAAAACTGTTTTTT.

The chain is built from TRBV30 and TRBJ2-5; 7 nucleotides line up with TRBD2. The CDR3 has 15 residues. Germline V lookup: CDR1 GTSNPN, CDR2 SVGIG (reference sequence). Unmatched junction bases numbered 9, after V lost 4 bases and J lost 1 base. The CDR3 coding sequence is TGTGCCTGGACCCAAATTCTAGCGGTCCAAGAGACCCAGTACTTC. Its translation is CAWTQILAVQETQYF.

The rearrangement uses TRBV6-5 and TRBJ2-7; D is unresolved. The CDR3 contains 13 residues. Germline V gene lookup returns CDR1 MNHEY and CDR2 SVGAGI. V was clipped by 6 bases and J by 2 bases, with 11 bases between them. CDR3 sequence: CASSLGGPYEQYF. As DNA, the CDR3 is TGTGCCAGCAGCCTGGGTGGGCCCTACGAGCAGTACTTC.